The rows below give T cell receptor beta chains drawn from one sample of a study of T cell responses to AZD1222 COVID-19 vaccine. Measured with immunoSEQ multiplex PCR; TCRdb has only the in-frame clones, and not every one. The sample lists about 140,000 clones; about 90% were seen once. The source material was peripheral blood, sampled 28 days after the second AZD1222 dose. Receptor source: an adult who received the AZD1222 COVID-19 vaccine. Both conserved end residues are part of each CDR3. D genes are given only for firm matches. A clone size is listed for some rows: how often the clone was seen (once, few, many), or a class if it is expanded.

.	TRBV6-5	.	TRBJ1-1	14	CASSYSTGPFGAFF	TGTGCCAGCAGTTACTCGACGGGGCCCTTTGGCGCTTTCTTT
TRBD1	TRBV24-1	.	TRBJ2-7	15	CATSPGTGFSYEQYF	TGTGCCACCAGCCCAGGGACAGGGTTTTCCTACGAGCAGTACTTC
TRBD2	TRBV19	.	TRBJ2-7	13	CASSTLAGGGQYF	TGTGCCAGTAGTACCTTAGCGGGAGGAGGGCAGTACTTC
.	TRBV6-6	.	TRBJ1-3	16	CASSYSAGSSGNTIYF	TGTGCCAGCAGTTACTCGGCCGGCTCCTCTGGAAACACCATATATTTT
.	TRBV13	.	TRBJ2-7	14	CASRRQTTFGEQYF	TGTGCCAGCAGGCGTCAGACAACCTTTGGCGAGCAGTACTTC
.	TRBV6-4	few	TRBJ1-2	15	CASSDLAGVLEGYTF	TGTGCCAGCAGTGACTTGGCAGGGGTTCTAGAGGGCTACACCTTC
TRBD1	TRBV7-9	.	TRBJ2-7	15	CASSQAGQGAYEQYF	TGTGCCAGCAGCCAGGCGGGACAGGGGGCTTACGAGCAGTACTTC
.	TRBV7-2	.	TRBJ2-7	14	CASSLRGKGYEQYF	TGTGCCAGCAGCTTACGGGGTAAAGGCTACGAGCAGTACTTC
.	TRBV2	few	TRBJ1-6	13	CASKGTAQSPLHF	TGTGCCAGCAAAGGGACTGCCCAGTCACCCCTCCACTTT
.	TRBV5-1	.	TRBJ2-7	13	CASSLTESYEQYF	TGCGCCAGCAGCTTGACGGAGTCCTACGAGCAGTACTTC
.	TRBV5-6	.	TRBJ1-1	14	CASRLWPADTEAFF	TGTGCCAGCAGGTTGTGGCCAGCGGATACTGAAGCTTTCTTT
.	TRBV11-2	.	TRBJ1-5	14	CASSGGVGNQPQHF	TGTGCCAGCAGCGGGGGGGTTGGCAATCAGCCCCAGCATTTT
TRBD1	TRBV12-5	once	TRBJ1-1	14	CASGLRQGSTEAFF	TGTGCTAGTGGTCTTCGACAGGGAAGCACTGAAGCTTTCTTT
.	TRBV10-3	once	TRBJ1-5	17	CASASGHGLDVNQPQHF	TGTGCCAGCGCCTCGGGACACGGCCTAGATGTGAATCAGCCCCAGCATTTT
.	TRBV27	.	TRBJ1-1	14	CASSHSGGGREAFF	TGTGCCAGCAGTCACTCCGGGGGGGGGCGAGAAGCTTTCTTT
.	TRBV30	.	TRBJ1-1	11	CACRGYTEAFF	TGTGCTTGCAGGGGTTACACTGAAGCTTTCTTT
.	TRBV28	.	TRBJ2-1	13	CATGQLSYNEQFF	TGTGCCACCGGCCAGCTTTCCTACAATGAGCAGTTCTTC
TRBD2	TRBV28	.	TRBJ2-7	16	CACGGASGRGSYEQYF	TGTGCCTGCGGGGGGGCTAGCGGGAGGGGCTCCTACGAGCAGTACTTC
.	TRBV5-1	.	TRBJ1-1	14	CASSLEGVDTEAFF	TGCGCCAGCAGCTTGGAGGGGGTGGACACTGAAGCTTTCTTT